What follows describes a single TCR beta chain. Its specificity is not known. This specimen belongs to a study of T cell responses to AZD1222 COVID-19 vaccine. CDR1 is KGHSH and CDR2 is LQKENI in the germline V gene. V was pared by 4 bases and J by 0 bases, with 5 bases of the junction left unmatched. This CDR3 is built from 16 residues. The study's findings and limits: The breadth and depth of Spike-specific TCRs increased once two AZD1222 doses had been given. Vaccine-associated CD4 TCRs spanned spike, dominant at 160-218 and 743-854.

Measured with immunoSEQ multiplex PCR; TCRdb has only the in-frame clones, and not every one. The profile shows 120,000 or so clones, 88% of them singletons. This receptor was taken from an adult who received the AZD1222 COVID-19 vaccine. The sequencing here drew on peripheral blood, taken 28 days after the second AZD1222 dose. The chain uses TRBV18 and TRBJ2-1, with 8 nucleotides matching TRBD1. The CDR3 nucleotides read TGTGCCAGCTCACTCCAGACAGGGGTCTCCTACAATGAGCAGTTCTTC. It translates to CASSLQTGVSYNEQFF. Full variable domain (missing parts from reference TRBV18 and TRBJ2-1): NAGVMQNPRHLVRRRGQEARLRCSPMKGHSHVYWYRQLPEEGLKFMVYLQKENIIDESGMPKERFSAEFPKEGPSILRIQQVVRGDSAAYFCASSLQTGVSYNEQFFGPGTRLTVL.